Listed here are 21 T cell receptor beta chains from one sample, sequenced in a study of human T cells and chemical hapten exposure. The time point here: patch test 1, 2 weeks after DPC sensitization. Treatment meaning: therapeutic diphenylcyclopropenone sensitization with weekly scalp DPC. TCRdb independently ran MiXCR on the RACE reads; one entry per CDR3 protein. The table has tens of thousands of distinct CDR3 sequences, around 9.8% seen once. Sequences were derived from whole blood, sampled in connection with sensitization to the hapten diphenylcyclopropenone (DPC). The receptors come from a woman aged 40 to 50 with alopecia areata. Some clones in this sample may be carry-over from other donors' samples.

J is TRBJ2-4 and V is TRBV2, with D perhaps matching TRBD2 (6 bases). Germline CDR1 and CDR2: SNHLY and FYNNEI. V was pared by 6 bases and J by 1 base, with 16 bases between. CDR3 length: 16 amino acids. The CDR3 sequence: CASRPGGARAKNIQYF. CDR3 nucleotides: TGTGCCAGCAGGCCCGGGGGAGCCCGGGCCAAAAACATTCAGTACTTC.

The CDR3, as DNA: TGTGCCAGCAGCTTATACCGGGAGAGCGCGAACATTCAGTACTTC. This encodes CASSLYRESANIQYF. The chain employs TRBV11-2 and TRBJ2-4; D perhaps matches TRBD2 (6 bases). The CDR3 covers 15 residues. Germline CDR1 SGHAT, CDR2 FQNNGV. V lost 2 bases, J lost 7 bases, and 15 bases lay in between.

This clonotype turned up a few times. This chain joins TRBV2 and TRBJ2-3; TRBD1 aligns across 7 bases. This CDR3 has 15 residues. Germline V lookup: CDR1 SNHLY, CDR2 FYNNEI. The trim removed 7 bases at V and 2 bases at J, leaving 9 bases unmatched. CDR3 residues: CASTPQTGLTDTQYF. The CDR3 DNA follows: TGTGCCAGCACCCCTCAGACAGGGCTCACAGATACGCAGTATTTT.

This clonotype was counted a few times. The V gene is TRBV12-3 or TRBV12-4, the J gene TRBJ2-3; D unresolved. Trimming cost V 6 bases and J 3 bases, with 10 bases left between them. The CDR3 contains 13 residues. CDR3 DNA sequence: TGTGCCAGCAGCCCCTCGCAGACAGATACGCAGTATTTT. Its protein product is CASSPSQTDTQYF.

Ten or more counts support this clonotype. The V and J genes are TRBV28 and TRBJ1-1; 7 nucleotides line up with TRBD1. V was pared by 6 bases and J by 5 bases, with 9 bases of the junction left unmatched. Germline assignment: CDR1 MDHEN and CDR2 SYDVKM. The CDR3 spans 14 residues. The CDR3 loop reads CASRETGRGTEAFF. As DNA, the CDR3 is TGTGCCAGCAGGGAGACAGGGAGGGGAACTGAAGCTTTCTTT.

This clonotype was counted many times. The J gene is TRBJ1-1, the V gene TRBV5-1; D is unclear. Germline V CDR1 and CDR2: SGHRS, YFSETQ. With 7 bases removed from V and 4 bases from J, the gap between germline ends came to 17 bases. The CDR3 is 14 residues long. The CDR3 region has the DNA TGCGCCAGCTCCCCCCTAGGAAGCGGCACTGAAGCTTTCTTT. Amino acid sequence: CASSPLGSGTEAFF.

In its sample, this clonotype was seen a few times. V usage is TRBV27 and J usage is TRBJ2-2, with 10 nucleotides matching TRBD1. V shed 5 bases and J 4 bases; nucleotides not matched to a gene: 7. CDR3 length: 16 amino acids. Germline V CDR1 and CDR2: MNHEY, SMNVEV (reference sequence). The DNA for the CDR3 is TGTGCCAGCAGTAGATTAGGACAGGGGGGCACCGGGGAGCTGTTTTTT. Translation: CASSRLGQGGTGELFF.

This clonotype was found a few times. The chain carries TRBV6-6 and TRBJ2-4, with TRBD2 matching 13 bases. Germline V gene lookup returns CDR1 MNHNY and CDR2 SVGAGI (reference sequence). The CDR3 covers 19 residues. Losses at the gene ends were 0 bases for V and 0 bases for J; bases not matched to a gene: 5. The CDR3 loop reads CASSYSTSGGVQAKNIQYF. CDR3 coding DNA: TGTGCCAGCAGTTACTCCACTAGCGGGGGGGTCCAAGCCAAAAACATTCAGTACTTC.

CDR3 sequence: CAWRQGSNTEAFF. DNA for the CDR3: TGTGCCTGGAGGCAGGGTTCGAACACTGAAGCTTTCTTT. The genes are TRBV30 and TRBJ1-1; a possible D gene is TRBD1 (5 bases). The CDR3 has 13 residues. Germline CDR1 is GTSNPN and CDR2 is SVGIG (reference sequence). The V end was cut by 3 bases, the J end by 1 base, with 9 bases between.

In its sample, this clonotype was seen many times. The chain carries TRBV7-3 and TRBJ2-4; 8 nucleotides line up with TRBD1. The V and J ends lost 5 bases and 0 bases, in that order; junction bases with no gene match: 9. Germline V lookup: CDR1 SGHTA, CDR2 FQGTGA. The CDR3 consists of 17 residues. The CDR3, as DNA: TGTGCCAGCAGCCCCGACAGGGGTTCTCTAGCCAAAAACATTCAGTACTTC. Translated, it gives CASSPDRGSLAKNIQYF. The whole variable domain, remainder taken from reference TRBV7-3 and TRBJ2-4, is GAGVSQTPSNKVTEKGKYVELRCDPISGHTALYWYRQSLGQGPEFLIYFQGTGAADDSGLPNDRFFAVRPEGSVSTLKIQRTERGDSAVYLCASSPDRGSLAKNIQYFGAGTRLSVL.

This clonotype was observed at least ten times. V and J are TRBV20-1 and TRBJ1-2, with D uncertain. V was pared by 3 bases and J by 4 bases, with 15 bases between. The length of the CDR3 is 14 residues. The germline V gene encodes CDR1 DFQATT and CDR2 SNEGSKA (reference sequence). The CDR3 DNA follows: TGCAGTGCTAGCTCTGGGTGGTATTCCTATGGCTACACCTTC. Amino acid sequence: CSASSGWYSYGYTF.

This clonotype was found many times. This chain connects TRBV6-2 or TRBV6-3 to TRBJ2-6; unclear D gene. Trimming pared 2 bases from V and 2 bases from J, leaving 7 bases between. The V gene's germline CDR1 is MNHEY and CDR2 SVGEGT. The CDR3 has 15 amino acids. The CDR3 coding sequence is TGTGCCAGCAGTTACGGAGCACCTGGGGCCAACGTCCTGACTTTC. Translating gives CASSYGAPGANVLTF.

CDR3 DNA: TGCAGTGCGGCTCCAGTGACAGGGGGCACCTACGAGCAGTACTTC. Its protein product is CSAAPVTGGTYEQYF. The chain carries TRBV20-1 and TRBJ2-7; 10 nucleotides match TRBD1. V dropped 6 bases and J dropped 2; count of bases not matched to a gene: 10. Per germline, CDR1 DFQATT and CDR2 SNEGSKA (reference sequence). The length of the CDR3 is 15 residues.

A few counts support this clonotype. V and J are TRBV10-1 and TRBJ2-7; tentative D call: TRBD2 (6 bases). V was pared by 3 bases and J by 2 bases, with 8 bases between. The CDR3 runs 13 residues. Germline values: CDR1 WNHNN, CDR2 SYGVQD (reference sequence). The CDR3 here is CASSESGPYEQYF. CDR3 in DNA: TGCGCCAGCAGTGAAAGCGGGCCCTACGAGCAGTACTTC.

J is TRBJ2-3 and V is TRBV4-3; the D call may be TRBD1 or TRBD2 (5 bases each). CDR3 length: 16 residues. Trimming shortened V by 8 bases and J by 8 bases, and 26 bases separated the two germline ends. Germline CDR1 is LGHNA and CDR2 is YSLEER. CDR3 sequence: CASAQSAAGSWGTQYF. CDR3 DNA: TGCGCCAGCGCCCAGTCCGCGGCAGGGAGCTGGGGTACGCAGTATTTT.

This clonotype was counted between two and nine times. The genes are TRBV18 and TRBJ1-5; no definite D call. Trimming pared 1 base from V and 0 bases from J, leaving 4 bases between. CDR3 size: 14 residues. Germline V CDR1 and CDR2: KGHSH, LQKENI. In DNA, the CDR3 is TGTGCCAGCTCACCACAAAATAGCAATCAGCCCCAGCATTTT. The encoded protein is CASSPQNSNQPQHF.

This clonotype was observed at least ten times. The chain uses TRBV30 and TRBJ1-2; D is unclear. V was shortened by 4 bases and J by 7 bases, with 13 bases between the two germline ends. The CDR3 is 12 residues long. The germline V gene has CDR1 GTSNPN and CDR2 SVGIG (reference sequence). The CDR3 DNA sequence: TGTGCCTGGAATGAGCGAGGAAGTGGCTACACCTTC. This gives the protein CAWNERGSGYTF.

This clonotype has a handful of counts. The genes are TRBV7-2 and TRBJ2-5, with D possibly being TRBD1 or TRBD2 (5 bases each). V gave up 2 bases and J gave up 5 bases, with 15 bases separating them. Germline V gene sequence: CDR1 SGHTA, CDR2 FQGNSA. The CDR3 length is 15 residues. The DNA of the CDR3 is TGTGCCAGCAGCTTAAGGGACCCATTATGGGAGACCCAGTACTTC. Amino acid sequence: CASSLRDPLWETQYF.

This clonotype occurred many times. The rearrangement links TRBV11-1 to TRBJ1-1; D might be TRBD1 (5 bases). Trimming took off 8 bases at V and 7 bases at J, with 20 bases between the two ends. Germline loops: CDR1 SGHAT, CDR2 FQDESV (reference sequence). This CDR3 spans 14 amino acids. CDR3: CASDQNQGGIEAFF. Written as DNA, the CDR3 is TGTGCCAGCGACCAAAACCAGGGCGGGATTGAAGCTTTCTTT.

This clonotype has only a few counts. The chain has TRBV12-3 or TRBV12-4 and TRBJ2-1; unclear D gene. Trimming took off 1 base at V and 0 bases at J, with 10 bases between the two ends. The CDR3 extends over 16 amino acids. The CDR3 reads CASSLGSQPSYNEQFF. The CDR3 DNA reads TGTGCCAGCAGTTTAGGTTCACAGCCCTCCTACAATGAGCAGTTCTTC.

In its sample, this clonotype was seen many times. The DNA of the CDR3 is TGCGCCAGCAGTGAAGTGGGCAGCGGGGGGCTTGATACGCAGTATTTT. Amino acids: CASSEVGSGGLDTQYF. The V and J genes are TRBV10-2 and TRBJ2-3; 9 bases are a match to TRBD2. This CDR3 contains 16 residues. Germline V gene sequence: CDR1 WSHSY, CDR2 SAAADI. Trimming removed 3 bases from V and 6 bases from J; junction bases left unmatched: 10.